The 7 T cell receptor beta chains below were found in one sample sequenced in a study of T cell repertoires in cytomegalovirus infection. Which antigens these TCRs recognize remains unknown. TCRdb reanalysed the reads using MiXCR and keeps one entry per CDR3 protein. The table has roughly 920,000 distinct CDR3 sequences, roughly 31% seen once. The sequenced sample was cultured CD8+ T cells from PBMCs, obtained from culture after CMV antigen stimulation. All receptors come from a human donor in good health (CMV status not recorded). Some clones in this sample may be carry-over from other donors' samples.

The chain couples TRBV19 to TRBJ1-1; 7 nucleotides align to TRBD1. V was pared by 7 bases and J by 8 bases, with 13 bases of the junction left unmatched. The V gene's germline CDR1 is LNHDA and CDR2 SQIVND (reference sequence). The CDR3 is 14 amino acids. The CDR3 protein is CASTPTGRSREAFF. DNA of the CDR3: TGTGCCAGTACACCGACAGGGCGAAGTAGGGAAGCTTTCTTT.

This rearrangement joins TRBV7-9 to TRBJ2-7; 10 nucleotides match TRBD1. The CDR3 consists of 17 residues. Germline trimming cut 5 bases from V and 5 bases from J; bases unmatched to any gene: 15. From germline, CDR1 is SEHNR and CDR2 FQNEAQ (reference sequence). DNA for the CDR3: TGTGCCAGCAGCCTCTCGGGGGGCGACAGGGGGCTCAACGAGCAGTACGTC. Protein sequence: CASSLSGGDRGLNEQYV.

The chain carries TRBV24-1 and TRBJ1-1, with a weak D call TRBD1 (6 bases). Trimming took off 5 bases at V and 6 bases at J, with 15 bases between the two ends. CDR1 and CDR2 from the germline V gene are KGHDR and SFDVKD. This CDR3 comprises 14 residues. Written as DNA, the CDR3 is TGTGCCACCAGTGTCCATAGGGGGGTCTCTGAAGCTTTCTTT. Amino acid sequence: CATSVHRGVSEAFF.

This clonotype was counted a few times. The chain is built from TRBV7-2 and TRBJ2-3; possible D gene TRBD1, 5 bases. Germline V CDR1 and CDR2: SGHTA, FQGNSA. Trimming removed 4 bases from V and 3 bases from J, with 11 bases in between. The CDR3 consists of 14 residues. For the CDR3, the DNA is TGTGCCAGCAGCTCCCGGACACGGACAGATACGCAGTATTTT. The encoded protein is CASSSRTRTDTQYF.

This sequence joins TRBV4-1 and TRBJ2-3; D ambiguous. Germline loops: CDR1 MGHRA, CDR2 YSYEKL. This CDR3 is built from 16 residues. The V end was cut by 0 bases, the J end by 6 bases, with 16 bases between. The CDR3 bases are TGCGCCAGCAGCCAAGAAACCCGTACGAGTGGGGATACGCAGTATTTT. It translates to CASSQETRTSGDTQYF.

This clonotype has a handful of counts. The chain couples TRBV6-6 to TRBJ2-1; possible D gene TRBD1, 5 bases. Germline V gives CDR1 MNHNY, CDR2 SVGAGI (reference sequence). This CDR3 comprises 14 residues. The V and J ends lost 6 bases and 5 bases respectively, with 14 bases between them. The CDR3 DNA is TGTGCCAGCAGCGCCGTAGGGGCCCACAATGAGCAGTTCTTC. Amino acids: CASSAVGAHNEQFF.

This clonotype was seen only a few times. J is TRBJ1-2 and V is TRBV7-9; D might be TRBD1 (6 bases). The V gene's germline CDR1 is SEHNR and CDR2 FQNEAQ (reference sequence). The CDR3 loop spans 14 amino acids. Trimming cost V 8 bases and J 3 bases, with 16 bases left between them. The CDR3 DNA is TGTGCCAGCGGCGAACAGGGTGGGGACTATGGCTACACCTTC. Protein sequence: CASGEQGGDYGYTF.